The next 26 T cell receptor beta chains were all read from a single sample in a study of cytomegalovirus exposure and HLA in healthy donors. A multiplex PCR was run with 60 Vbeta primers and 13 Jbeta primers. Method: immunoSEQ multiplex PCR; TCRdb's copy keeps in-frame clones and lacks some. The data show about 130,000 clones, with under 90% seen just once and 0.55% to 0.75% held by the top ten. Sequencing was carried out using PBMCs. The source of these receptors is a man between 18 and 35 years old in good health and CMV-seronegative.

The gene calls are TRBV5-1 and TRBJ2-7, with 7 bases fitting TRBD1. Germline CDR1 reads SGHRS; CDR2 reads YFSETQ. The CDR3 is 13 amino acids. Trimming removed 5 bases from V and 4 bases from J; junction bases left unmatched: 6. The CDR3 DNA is TGCGCCAGCAGTACCGGGACAGCTTACGAGCAGTACTTC. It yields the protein CASSTGTAYEQYF.

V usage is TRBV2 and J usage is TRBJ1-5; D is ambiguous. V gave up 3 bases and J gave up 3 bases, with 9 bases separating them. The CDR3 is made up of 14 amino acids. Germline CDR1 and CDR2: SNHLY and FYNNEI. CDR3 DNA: TGTGCCAGCAGTGATTACAGACCCAATCAGCCCCAGCATTTT. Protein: CASSDYRPNQPQHF.

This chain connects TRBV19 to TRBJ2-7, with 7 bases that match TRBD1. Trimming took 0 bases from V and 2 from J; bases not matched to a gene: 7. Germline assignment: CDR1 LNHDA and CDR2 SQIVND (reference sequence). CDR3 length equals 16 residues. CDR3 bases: TGTGCCAGTAGTATAGAGGAAGGACAGGACCCCTACGAGCAGTACTTC. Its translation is CASSIEEGQDPYEQYF. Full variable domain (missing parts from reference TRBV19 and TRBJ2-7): DGGITQSPKYLFRKEGQNVTLSCEQNLNHDAMYWYRQDPGQGLRLIYYSQIVNDFQKGDIAEGYSVSREKKESFPLTVTSAQKNPTAFYLCASSIEEGQDPYEQYFGPGTRLTVT.

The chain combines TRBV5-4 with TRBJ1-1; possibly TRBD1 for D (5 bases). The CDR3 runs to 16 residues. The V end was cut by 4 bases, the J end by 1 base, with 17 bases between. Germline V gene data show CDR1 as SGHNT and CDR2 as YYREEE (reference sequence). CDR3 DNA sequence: TGTGCCAGCAGCCCGGTGGGGGGAGGATGGAACACTGAAGCTTTCTTT. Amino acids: CASSPVGGGWNTEAFF.

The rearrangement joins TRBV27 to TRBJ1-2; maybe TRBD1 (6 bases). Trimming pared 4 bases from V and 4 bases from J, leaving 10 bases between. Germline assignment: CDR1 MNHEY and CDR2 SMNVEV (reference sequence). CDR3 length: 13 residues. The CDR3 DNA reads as TGTGCCAGCAGTTCCGACAGGATCTATGGCTACACCTTC. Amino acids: CASSSDRIYGYTF.

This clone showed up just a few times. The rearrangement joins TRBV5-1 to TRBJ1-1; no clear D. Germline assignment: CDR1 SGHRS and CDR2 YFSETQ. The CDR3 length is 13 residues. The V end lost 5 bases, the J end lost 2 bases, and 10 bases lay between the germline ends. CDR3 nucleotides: TGCGCCAGCAGGGGCCAGCTAAACACTGAAGCTTTCTTT. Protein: CASRGQLNTEAFF.

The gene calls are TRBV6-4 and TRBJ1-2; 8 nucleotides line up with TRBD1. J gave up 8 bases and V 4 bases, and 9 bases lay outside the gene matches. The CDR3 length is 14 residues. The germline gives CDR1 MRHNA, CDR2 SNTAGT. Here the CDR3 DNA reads TGTGCCAGCAGTGTCAGAGACAGGGGACGAGGCTACACCTTC. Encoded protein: CASSVRDRGRGYTF.

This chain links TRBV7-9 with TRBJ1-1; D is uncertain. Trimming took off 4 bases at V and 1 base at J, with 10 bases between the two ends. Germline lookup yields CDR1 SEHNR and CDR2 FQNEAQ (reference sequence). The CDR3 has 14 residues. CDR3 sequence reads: CASSSRAGNTEAFF. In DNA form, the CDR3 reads TGTGCCAGCAGCTCTCGAGCCGGGAACACTGAAGCTTTCTTT.

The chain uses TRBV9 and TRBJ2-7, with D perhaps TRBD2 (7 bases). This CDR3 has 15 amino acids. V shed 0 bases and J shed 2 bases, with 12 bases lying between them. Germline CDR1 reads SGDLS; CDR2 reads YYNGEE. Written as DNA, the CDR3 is TGTGCCAGCAGCGTAGGGGGGGGCCGAACCTACGAGCAGTACTTC. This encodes CASSVGGGRTYEQYF.

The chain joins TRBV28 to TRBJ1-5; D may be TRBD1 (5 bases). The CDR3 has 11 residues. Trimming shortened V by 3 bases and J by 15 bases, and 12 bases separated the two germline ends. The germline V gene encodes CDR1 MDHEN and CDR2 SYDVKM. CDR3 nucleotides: TGTGCCAGCAGTTTCGGACAAATTGCGCATTTT. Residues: CASSFGQIAHF.

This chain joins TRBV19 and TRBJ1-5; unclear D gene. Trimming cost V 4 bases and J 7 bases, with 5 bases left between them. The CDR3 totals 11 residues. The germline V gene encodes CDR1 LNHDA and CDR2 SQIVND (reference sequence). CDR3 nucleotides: TGTGCCAGTAGTAAGCCGCAGCCCCAGCATTTT. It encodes CASSKPQPQHF.

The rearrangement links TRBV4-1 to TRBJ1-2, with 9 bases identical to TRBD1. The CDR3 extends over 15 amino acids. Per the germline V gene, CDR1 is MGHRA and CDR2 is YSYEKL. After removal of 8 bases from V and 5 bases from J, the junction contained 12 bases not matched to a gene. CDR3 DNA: TGCGCCAGCCTCGGGACAGGGCCATTAAGGTATGGCTACACCTTC. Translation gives CASLGTGPLRYGYTF.

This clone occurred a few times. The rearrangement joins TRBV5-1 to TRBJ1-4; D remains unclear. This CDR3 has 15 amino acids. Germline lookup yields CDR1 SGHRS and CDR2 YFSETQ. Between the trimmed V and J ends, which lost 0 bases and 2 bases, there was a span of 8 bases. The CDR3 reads CASSLGQWTNEKLFF. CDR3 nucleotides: TGCGCCAGCAGCTTGGGGCAGTGGACTAATGAAAAACTGTTTTTT.

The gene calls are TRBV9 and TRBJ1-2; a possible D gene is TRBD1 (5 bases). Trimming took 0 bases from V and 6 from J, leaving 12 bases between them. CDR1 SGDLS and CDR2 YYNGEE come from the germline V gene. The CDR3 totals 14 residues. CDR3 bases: TGTGCCAGCAGCGTAGATGGCAGGGCGAATGGCTACACCTTC. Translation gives CASSVDGRANGYTF.

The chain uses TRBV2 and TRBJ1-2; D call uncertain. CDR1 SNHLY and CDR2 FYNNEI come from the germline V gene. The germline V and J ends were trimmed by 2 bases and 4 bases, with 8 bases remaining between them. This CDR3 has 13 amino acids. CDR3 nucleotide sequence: TGTGCCAGCAGTGAAATTCAGGCCTATGGCTACACCTTC. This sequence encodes CASSEIQAYGYTF.

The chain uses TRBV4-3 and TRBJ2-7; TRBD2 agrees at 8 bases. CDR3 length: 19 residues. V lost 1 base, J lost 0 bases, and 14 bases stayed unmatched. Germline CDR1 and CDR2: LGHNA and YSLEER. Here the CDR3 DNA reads TGCGCCAGCAGCCAAGCCCCCTTGGGGGCGGGGGGCGGCTCCTACGAGCAGTACTTC. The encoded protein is CASSQAPLGAGGGSYEQYF.

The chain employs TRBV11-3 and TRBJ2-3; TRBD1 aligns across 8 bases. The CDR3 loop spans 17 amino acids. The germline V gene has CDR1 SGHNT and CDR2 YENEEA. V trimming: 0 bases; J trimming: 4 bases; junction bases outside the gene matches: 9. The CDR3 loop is CASSLEGQDRPPDTQYF. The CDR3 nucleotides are TGTGCCAGCAGCTTAGAGGGACAGGACAGACCCCCAGATACGCAGTATTTT.

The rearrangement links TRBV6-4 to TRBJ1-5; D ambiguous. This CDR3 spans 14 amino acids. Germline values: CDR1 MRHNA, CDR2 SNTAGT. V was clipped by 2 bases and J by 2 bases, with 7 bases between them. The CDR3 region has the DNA TGTGCCAGCAGTGACGGGCCAGGCAATCAGCCCCAGCATTTT. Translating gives CASSDGPGNQPQHF.

The chain's CDR3 is CAWSVQNRIYGYTF. The DNA for the CDR3 is TGTGCCTGGAGTGTACAGAACCGAATATATGGCTACACCTTC. V and J are TRBV30 and TRBJ1-2; D remains ambiguous. CDR1 and CDR2 (germline): GTSNPN, SVGIG (reference sequence). V lost 0 bases and J lost 5, with 13 bases in between. This CDR3 has 14 amino acids.

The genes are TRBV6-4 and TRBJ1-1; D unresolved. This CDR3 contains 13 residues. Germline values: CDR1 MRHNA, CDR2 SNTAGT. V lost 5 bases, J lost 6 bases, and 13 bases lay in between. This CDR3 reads CASSTGRAAEAFF. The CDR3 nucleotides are TGTGCCAGCAGTACGGGGAGGGCGGCTGAAGCTTTCTTT.

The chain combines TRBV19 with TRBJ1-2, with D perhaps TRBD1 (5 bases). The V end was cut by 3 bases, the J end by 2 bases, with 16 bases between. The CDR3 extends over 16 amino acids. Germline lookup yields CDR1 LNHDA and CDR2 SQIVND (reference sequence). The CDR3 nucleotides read TGTGCCAGTAGTATTGGTTCAGGGCTGGGGAACTATGGCTACACCTTC. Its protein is CASSIGSGLGNYGYTF.

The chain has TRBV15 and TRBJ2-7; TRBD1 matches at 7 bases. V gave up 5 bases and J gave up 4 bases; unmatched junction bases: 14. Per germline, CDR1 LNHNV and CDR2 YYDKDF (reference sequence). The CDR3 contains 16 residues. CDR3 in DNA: TGTGCCACCAGCCCCCAGTCGAGGGGGCTGACTTACGAGCAGTACTTC. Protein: CATSPQSRGLTYEQYF.

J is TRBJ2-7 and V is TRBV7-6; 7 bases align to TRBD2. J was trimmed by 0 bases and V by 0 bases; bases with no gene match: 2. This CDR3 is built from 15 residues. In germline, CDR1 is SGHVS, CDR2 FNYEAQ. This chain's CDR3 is CASSLAGGGSYEQYF. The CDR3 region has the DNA TGTGCCAGCAGCTTAGCGGGGGGGGGCTCCTACGAGCAGTACTTC.

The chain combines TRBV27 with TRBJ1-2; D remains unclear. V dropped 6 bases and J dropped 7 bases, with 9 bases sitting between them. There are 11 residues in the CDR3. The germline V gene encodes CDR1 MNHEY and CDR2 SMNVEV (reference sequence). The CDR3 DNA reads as TGTGCCAGCAGCCGCGGGTCTGGCTACACCTTC. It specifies CASSRGSGYTF.

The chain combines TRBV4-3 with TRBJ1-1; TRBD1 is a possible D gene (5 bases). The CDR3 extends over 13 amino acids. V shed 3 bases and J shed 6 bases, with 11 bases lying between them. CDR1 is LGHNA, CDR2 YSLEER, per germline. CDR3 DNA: TGCGCCAGCAGCCAGGAGGGGACGGCTGAAGCTTTCTTT. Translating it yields CASSQEGTAEAFF.

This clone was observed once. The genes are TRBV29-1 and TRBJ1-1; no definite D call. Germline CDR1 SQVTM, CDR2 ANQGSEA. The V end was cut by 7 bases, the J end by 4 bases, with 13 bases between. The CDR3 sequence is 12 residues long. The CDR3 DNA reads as TGCAGCGGAAATGGGCATAGCACTGAAGCTTTCTTT. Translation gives CSGNGHSTEAFF.